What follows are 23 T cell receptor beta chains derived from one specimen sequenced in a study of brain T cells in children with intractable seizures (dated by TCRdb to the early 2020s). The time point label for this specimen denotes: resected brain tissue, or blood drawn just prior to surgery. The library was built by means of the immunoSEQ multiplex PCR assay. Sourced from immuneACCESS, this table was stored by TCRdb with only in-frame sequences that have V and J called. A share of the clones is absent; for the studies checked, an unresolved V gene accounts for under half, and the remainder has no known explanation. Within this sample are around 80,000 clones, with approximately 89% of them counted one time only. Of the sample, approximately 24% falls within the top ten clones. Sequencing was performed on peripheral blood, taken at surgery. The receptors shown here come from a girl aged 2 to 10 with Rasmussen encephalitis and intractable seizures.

CDR3 protein: CASSEFLGTDTQYF. CDR3 DNA sequence: TGTGCCAGCAGTGAATTTTTGGGGACAGATACGCAGTATTTT. The chain uses TRBV25-1 and TRBJ2-3, with D uncertain. This CDR3 has 14 amino acids. Germline lookup yields CDR1 MGHDK and CDR2 SYGVNS. V was trimmed by 1 base and J by 3 bases, leaving 8 bases between them. The full variable domain, in which reference TRBV25-1 and TRBJ2-3 provide the parts outside the CDR3, is EADIYQTPRYLVIGTGKKITLECSQTMGHDKMYWYQQDPGMELHLIHYSYGVNSTEKGDLSSESTVSRIRTEHFPLTLESARPSHTSQYLCASSEFLGTDTQYFGPGTRLTVL.

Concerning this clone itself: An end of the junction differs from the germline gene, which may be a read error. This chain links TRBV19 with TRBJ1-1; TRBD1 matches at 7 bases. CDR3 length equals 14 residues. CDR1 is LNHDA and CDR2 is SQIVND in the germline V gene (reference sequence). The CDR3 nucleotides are TGTGCCAGTAGTAGCGACAGGGCGAACTCTGAAGCTTTCTTT. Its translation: CASSSDRANSEAFF.

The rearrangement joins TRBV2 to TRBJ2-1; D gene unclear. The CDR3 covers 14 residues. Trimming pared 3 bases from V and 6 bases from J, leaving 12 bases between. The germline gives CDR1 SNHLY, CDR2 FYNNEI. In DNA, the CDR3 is TGTGCCAGCAGTGAGGTCATGTTCGGCAATGAGCAGTTCTTC. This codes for CASSEVMFGNEQFF.

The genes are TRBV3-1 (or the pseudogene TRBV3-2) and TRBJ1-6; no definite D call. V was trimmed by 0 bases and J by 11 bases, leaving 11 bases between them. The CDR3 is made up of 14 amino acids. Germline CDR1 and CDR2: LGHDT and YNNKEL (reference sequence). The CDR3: CASSQDLGRTPLHF. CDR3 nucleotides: TGTGCCAGCAGCCAAGATCTGGGAAGAACACCCCTCCACTTT.

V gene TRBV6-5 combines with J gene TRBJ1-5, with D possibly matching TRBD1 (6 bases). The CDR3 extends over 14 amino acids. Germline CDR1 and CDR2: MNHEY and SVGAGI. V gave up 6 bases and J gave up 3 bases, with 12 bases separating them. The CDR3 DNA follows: TGTGCCAGCAGGTGGGGGGCGTCCAATCAGCCCCAGCATTTT. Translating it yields CASRWGASNQPQHF.

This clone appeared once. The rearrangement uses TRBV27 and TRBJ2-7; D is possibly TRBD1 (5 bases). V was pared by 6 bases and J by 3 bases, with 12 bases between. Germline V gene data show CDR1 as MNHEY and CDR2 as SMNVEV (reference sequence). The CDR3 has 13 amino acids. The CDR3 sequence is CASRGRQNYEQYF. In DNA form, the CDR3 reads TGTGCCAGCAGGGGCCGACAGAACTACGAGCAGTACTTC.

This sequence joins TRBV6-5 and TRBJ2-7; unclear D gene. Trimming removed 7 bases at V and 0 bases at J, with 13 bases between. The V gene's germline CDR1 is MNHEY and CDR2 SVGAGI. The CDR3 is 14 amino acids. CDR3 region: CASTRTAASYEQYF. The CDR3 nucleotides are TGTGCCAGCACTCGGACCGCGGCCTCCTACGAGCAGTACTTC.

The CDR3 DNA sequence: TGTGCCAGCAGTTCACCTCCCCCCGGGGACAGGGAGAAGGATACGCAGTATTTT. Translating gives CASSSPPPGDREKDTQYF. The chain employs TRBV28 and TRBJ2-3; TRBD1 agrees at 9 bases. Germline V gene sequence: CDR1 MDHEN, CDR2 SYDVKM. After removal of 4 bases from V and 6 bases from J, the junction contained 17 bases not matched to a gene. There are 18 residues in the CDR3.

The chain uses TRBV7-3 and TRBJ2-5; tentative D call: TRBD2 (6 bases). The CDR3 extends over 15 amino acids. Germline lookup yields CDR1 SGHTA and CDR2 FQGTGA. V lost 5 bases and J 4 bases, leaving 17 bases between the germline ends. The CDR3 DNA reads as TGTGCCAGCAGCGCCCGAATAGGGAGGTTAGAGACCCAGTACTTC. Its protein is CASSARIGRLETQYF.

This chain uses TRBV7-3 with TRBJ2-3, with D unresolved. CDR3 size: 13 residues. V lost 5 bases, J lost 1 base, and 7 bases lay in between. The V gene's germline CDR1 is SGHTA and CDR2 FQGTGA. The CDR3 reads CASSEPGTDTQYF. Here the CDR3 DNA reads TGTGCCAGCAGCGAGCCGGGCACAGATACGCAGTATTTT.

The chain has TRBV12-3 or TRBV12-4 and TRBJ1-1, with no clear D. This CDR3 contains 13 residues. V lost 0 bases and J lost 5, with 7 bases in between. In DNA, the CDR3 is TGTGCCAGCAGTTTAGCAGGGTATACTGAAGCTTTCTTT. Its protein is CASSLAGYTEAFF.

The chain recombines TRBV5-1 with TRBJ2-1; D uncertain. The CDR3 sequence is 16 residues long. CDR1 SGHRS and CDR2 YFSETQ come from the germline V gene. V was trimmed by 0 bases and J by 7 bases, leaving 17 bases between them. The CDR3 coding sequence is TGCGCCAGCAGCTTGGTCCCGGCCGGGCCCCAAAATGAGCAGTTCTTC. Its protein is CASSLVPAGPQNEQFF.

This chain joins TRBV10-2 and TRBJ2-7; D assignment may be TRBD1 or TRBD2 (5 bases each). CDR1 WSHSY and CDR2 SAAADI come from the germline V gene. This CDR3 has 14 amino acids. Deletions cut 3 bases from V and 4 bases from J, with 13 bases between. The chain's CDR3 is CASSETGRPYEQYF. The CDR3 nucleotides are TGCGCCAGCAGTGAAACGGGACGGCCTTACGAGCAGTACTTC.

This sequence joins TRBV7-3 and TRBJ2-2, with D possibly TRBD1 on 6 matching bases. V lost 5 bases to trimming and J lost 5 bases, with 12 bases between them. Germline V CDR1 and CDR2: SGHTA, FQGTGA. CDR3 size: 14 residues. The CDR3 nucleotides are TGTGCCAGCAGCCCGGACAGATTTACCGGGGAGCTGTTTTTT. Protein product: CASSPDRFTGELFF.

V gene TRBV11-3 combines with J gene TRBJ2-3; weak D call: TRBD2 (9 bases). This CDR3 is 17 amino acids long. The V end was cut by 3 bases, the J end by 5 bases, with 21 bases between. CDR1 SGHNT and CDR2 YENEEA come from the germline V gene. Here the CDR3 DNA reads TGTGCCAGCAGCTTTCTAGCGGGACAGGCTCTCGGAGATACGCAGTATTTT. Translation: CASSFLAGQALGDTQYF.

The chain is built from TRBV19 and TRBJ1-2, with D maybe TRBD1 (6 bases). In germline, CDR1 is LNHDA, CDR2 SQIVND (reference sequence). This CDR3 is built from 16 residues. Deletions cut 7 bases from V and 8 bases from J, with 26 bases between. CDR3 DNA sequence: TGTGCCAGTATGGACCAATCAACAGGGTCTGCGCGCGGCTACACCTTC. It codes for CASMDQSTGSARGYTF.

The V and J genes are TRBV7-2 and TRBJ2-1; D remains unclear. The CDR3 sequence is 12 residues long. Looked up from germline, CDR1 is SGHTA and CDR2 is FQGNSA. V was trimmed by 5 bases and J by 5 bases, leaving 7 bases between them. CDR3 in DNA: TGTGCCAGCAGCCCTCCGGACAATGAGCAGTTCTTC. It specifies CASSPPDNEQFF.

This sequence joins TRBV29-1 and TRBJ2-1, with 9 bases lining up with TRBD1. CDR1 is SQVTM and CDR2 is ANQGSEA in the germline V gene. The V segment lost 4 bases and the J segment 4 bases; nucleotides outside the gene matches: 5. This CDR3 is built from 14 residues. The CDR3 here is CSVAGQGNYNEQFF. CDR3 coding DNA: TGCAGCGTTGCGGGACAGGGAAATTACAATGAGCAGTTCTTC.

The CDR3 sequence is CASSFGGEGQETQYF. The CDR3 coding sequence is TGTGCCAGCAGTTTTGGGGGGGAAGGCCAAGAGACCCAGTACTTC. The chain combines TRBV28 with TRBJ2-5, with 7 bases identical to TRBD2. CDR1 MDHEN and CDR2 SYDVKM come from the germline V gene. The CDR3 is made up of 15 amino acids. The J segment lost 1 base and the V segment lost 3 bases, leaving 5 bases of the junction unmatched.

The CDR3 DNA follows: TGTGCCAGCGGACAGTCTTTAGGCTACACCTTC. Translated, it gives CASGQSLGYTF. V is TRBV2 and J is TRBJ1-2, with D possibly matching TRBD1 (6 bases). Trimming took off 8 bases at V and 8 bases at J, with 12 bases between the two ends. CDR1 SNHLY and CDR2 FYNNEI come from the germline V gene. CDR3 length: 11 residues.

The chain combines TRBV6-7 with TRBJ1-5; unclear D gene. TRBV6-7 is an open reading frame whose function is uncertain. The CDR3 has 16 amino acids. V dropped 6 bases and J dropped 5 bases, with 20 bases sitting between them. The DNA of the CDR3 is TGTGCCAGCAGCCTCCCGGGGAGGGTATGTGATCAGCCCCAGCATTTT. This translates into CASSLPGRVCDQPQHF.

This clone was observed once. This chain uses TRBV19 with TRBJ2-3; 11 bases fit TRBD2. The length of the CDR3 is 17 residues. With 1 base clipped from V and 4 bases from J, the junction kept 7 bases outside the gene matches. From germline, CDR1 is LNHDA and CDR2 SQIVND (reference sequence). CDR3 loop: CASSIGVTSGRADTQYF. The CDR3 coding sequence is TGTGCCAGTAGTATAGGGGTTACTAGCGGGAGAGCAGATACGCAGTATTTT.

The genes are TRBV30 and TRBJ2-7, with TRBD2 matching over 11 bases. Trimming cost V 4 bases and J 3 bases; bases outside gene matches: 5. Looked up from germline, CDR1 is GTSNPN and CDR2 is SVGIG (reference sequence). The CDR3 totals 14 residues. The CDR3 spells CAWTSSGRVYEQYF. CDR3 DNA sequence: TGTGCCTGGACCAGTAGCGGGAGGGTCTACGAGCAGTACTTC.